This TCR beta chain was sequenced in a study of identifying expanded T cells in peripheral blood. Study outcomes and limitations: About 1.2 clones differed between technical replicates, versus approximately 16 and 19 over time. Approximately two-week clone count variance significantly increased as total template count grew.

TCRdb's table, derived via immunoSEQ multiplex PCR, lists solely in-frame clones and lacks some. The sample contains 75,000 to 90,000 clones, 84% of which appear only once. Collection occurred without any documented infections or immune events in donors. The CDR3 contains 13 residues. Looked up from germline, CDR1 is MNHNY and CDR2 is SVGAGI (reference sequence). Losses at the gene ends were 5 bases for V and 6 bases for J; bases not matched to a gene: 3. With respect to this clone: What it recognizes is unknown.

The genes are TRBV6-6 and TRBJ1-4; 7 nucleotides line up with TRBD1. The sequencing sample was made of blood. This clonotype was obtained from a person aged 18 to 75 in good health. The CDR3 DNA follows: TGTGCCAGCAGTAAGACAGGGTATGAAAAACTGTTTTTT. Its protein is CASSKTGYEKLFF.